Sequencing of this T cell receptor beta chain was carried out in a study of shared T cell receptors in the human thymus. Here immunoSEQ multiplex PCR was the method, and the copy in TCRdb shows in-frame clones only, minus some. The table records more than 550,000 clones, approximately 83% of them present only once. The CDR3 consists of 16 residues. V was shortened by 4 bases and J by 6 bases, with 20 bases between the two germline ends. The germline CDR1 and CDR2 sequences are SGHDT and YYEEEE. These data also formed part of another study, on human thymus T cells.

V is TRBV5-6 and J is TRBJ2-1; tentatively, D is TRBD2 (7 bases). This clonotype originated in a girl under three years old with a congenital heart defect. Sequenced sample: thymocytes. The CDR3 reads CASSPSRGGPLNEQFF. CDR3 sequence (DNA): TGTGCCAGCAGCCCGAGTAGGGGGGGGCCCCTCAATGAGCAGTTCTTC.